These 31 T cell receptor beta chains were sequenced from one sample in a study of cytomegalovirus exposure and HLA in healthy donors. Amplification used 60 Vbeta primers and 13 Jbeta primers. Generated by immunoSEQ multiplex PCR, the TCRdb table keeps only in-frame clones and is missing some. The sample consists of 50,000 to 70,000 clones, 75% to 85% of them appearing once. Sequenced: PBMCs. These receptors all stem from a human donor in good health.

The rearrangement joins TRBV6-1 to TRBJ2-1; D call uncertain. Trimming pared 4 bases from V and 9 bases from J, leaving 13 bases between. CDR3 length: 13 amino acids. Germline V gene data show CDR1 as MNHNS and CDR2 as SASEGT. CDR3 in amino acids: CASSVSIRVEQFF. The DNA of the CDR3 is TGTGCCAGCAGTGTTTCTATTAGAGTTGAGCAGTTCTTC.

Here the CDR3 reads CASSQGRGGNRGRGSGANVLTF. CDR3 DNA sequence: TGCGCCAGCAGCCAAGGGCGCGGTGGGAACAGGGGGCGGGGGTCTGGGGCCAACGTCCTGACTTTC. The J gene is TRBJ2-6, the V gene TRBV4-1; 9 nucleotides align to TRBD1. J lost 1 base, V lost 1 base, and 17 bases had no gene match. The V gene's germline CDR1 is MGHRA and CDR2 YSYEKL. The CDR3 consists of 22 residues.

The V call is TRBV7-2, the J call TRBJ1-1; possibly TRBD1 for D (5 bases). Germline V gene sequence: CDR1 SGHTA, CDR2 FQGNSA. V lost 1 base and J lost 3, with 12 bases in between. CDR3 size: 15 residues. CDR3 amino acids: CASSLVGGTYTEAFF. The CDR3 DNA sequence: TGTGCCAGCAGCTTAGTCGGAGGGACGTACACTGAAGCTTTCTTT.

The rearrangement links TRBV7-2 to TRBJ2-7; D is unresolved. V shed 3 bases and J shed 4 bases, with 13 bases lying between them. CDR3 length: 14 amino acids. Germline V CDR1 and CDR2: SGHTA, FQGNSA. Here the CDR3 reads CASSLSPASYEQYF. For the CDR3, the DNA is TGTGCCAGCAGCTTGTCACCAGCGTCGTACGAGCAGTACTTC.

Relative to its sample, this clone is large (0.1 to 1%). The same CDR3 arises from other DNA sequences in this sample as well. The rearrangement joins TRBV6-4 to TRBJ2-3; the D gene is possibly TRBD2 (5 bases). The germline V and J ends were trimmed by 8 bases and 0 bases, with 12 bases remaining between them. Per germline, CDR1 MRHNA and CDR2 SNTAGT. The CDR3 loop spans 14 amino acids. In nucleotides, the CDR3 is TGTGCCAGCTCAAGGGCGGGTAGCACAGATACGCAGTATTTT. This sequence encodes CASSRAGSTDTQYF.

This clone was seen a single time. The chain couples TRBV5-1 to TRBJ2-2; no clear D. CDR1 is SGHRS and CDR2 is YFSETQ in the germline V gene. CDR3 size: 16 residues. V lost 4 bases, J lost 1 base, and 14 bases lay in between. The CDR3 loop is CASSEYPTQNTGELFF. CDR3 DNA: TGCGCCAGCAGCGAGTACCCTACCCAGAACACCGGGGAGCTGTTTTTT.

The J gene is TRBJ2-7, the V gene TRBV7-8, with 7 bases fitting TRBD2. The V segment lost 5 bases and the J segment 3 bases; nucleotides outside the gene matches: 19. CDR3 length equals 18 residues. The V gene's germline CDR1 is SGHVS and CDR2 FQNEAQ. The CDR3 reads CASSAGPLLAEAGYEQYF. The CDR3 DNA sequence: TGTGCCAGCAGCGCTGGACCCCTCCTAGCGGAGGCCGGCTACGAGCAGTACTTC.

The CDR3, as DNA: TGTGCCAGCTCACCGACAGGAACACCCTCTGGAAACACCATATATTTT. Translation: CASSPTGTPSGNTIYF. The rearrangement joins TRBV18 to TRBJ1-3, with a tentative D call TRBD1 (6 bases). Per the germline V gene, CDR1 is KGHSH and CDR2 is LQKENI. The length of the CDR3 is 16 residues. The V gene lost 3 bases and the J gene lost 0 bases, with 12 bases spanning the gap.

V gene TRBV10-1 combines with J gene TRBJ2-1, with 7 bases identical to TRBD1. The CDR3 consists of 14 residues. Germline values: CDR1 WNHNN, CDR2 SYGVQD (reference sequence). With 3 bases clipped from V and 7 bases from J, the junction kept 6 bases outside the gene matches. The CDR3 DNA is TGCGCCAGCAGTGATCCGGGACAGCGGAATGAGCAGTTCTTC. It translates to CASSDPGQRNEQFF.

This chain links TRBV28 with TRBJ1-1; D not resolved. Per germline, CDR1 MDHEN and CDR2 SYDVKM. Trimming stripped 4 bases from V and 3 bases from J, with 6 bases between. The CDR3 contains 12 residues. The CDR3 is CASSWAYTEAFF. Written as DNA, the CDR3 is TGTGCCAGCAGTTGGGCGTACACTGAAGCTTTCTTT.

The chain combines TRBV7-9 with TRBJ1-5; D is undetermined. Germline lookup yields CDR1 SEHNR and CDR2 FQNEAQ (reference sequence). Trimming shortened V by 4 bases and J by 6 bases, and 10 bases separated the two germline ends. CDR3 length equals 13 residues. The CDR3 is CASSSGLAQPQHF. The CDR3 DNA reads TGTGCCAGCAGCTCCGGTCTCGCTCAGCCCCAGCATTTT.

CDR3 loop: CASSAGTATYEQYF. CDR3 coding DNA: TGTGCCAGCTCTGCCGGGACAGCCACCTACGAGCAGTACTTC. This chain joins TRBV18 and TRBJ2-7; TRBD1 agrees at 7 bases. With V trimmed by 6 bases and J by 2 bases, 7 bases remained unmatched. The CDR3 has 14 amino acids. The germline gives CDR1 KGHSH, CDR2 LQKENI.

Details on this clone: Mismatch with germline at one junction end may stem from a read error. The CDR3 sequence is CASREGGGGGYNEQFF. As DNA, the CDR3 is TGTGCCAGCAGGGAAGGAGGCGGGGGGGGATACAATGAGCAGTTCTTC. This chain links TRBV6-1 with TRBJ2-1; 9 bases match TRBD2. This CDR3 is built from 16 residues. Germline CDR1 reads MNHNS; CDR2 reads SASEGT.

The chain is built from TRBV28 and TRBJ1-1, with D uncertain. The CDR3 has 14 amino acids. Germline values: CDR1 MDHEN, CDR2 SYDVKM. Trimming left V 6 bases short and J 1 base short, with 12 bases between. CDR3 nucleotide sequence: TGTGCCAGCAGCCCCGTCAGGTGGAACACTGAAGCTTTCTTT. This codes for CASSPVRWNTEAFF.

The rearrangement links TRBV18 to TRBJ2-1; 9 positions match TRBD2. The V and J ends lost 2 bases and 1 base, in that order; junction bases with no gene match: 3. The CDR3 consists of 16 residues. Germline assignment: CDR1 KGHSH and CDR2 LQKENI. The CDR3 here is CASSPNAGGSYNEQFF. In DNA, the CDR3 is TGTGCCAGCTCACCAAACGCGGGAGGGTCCTACAATGAGCAGTTCTTC.

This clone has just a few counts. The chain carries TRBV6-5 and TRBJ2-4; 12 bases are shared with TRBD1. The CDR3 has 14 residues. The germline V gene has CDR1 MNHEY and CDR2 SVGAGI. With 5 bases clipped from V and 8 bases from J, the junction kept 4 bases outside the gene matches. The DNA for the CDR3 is TGTGCCAGCAGTGGGACAGGGGGCAGGCACATTCAGTACTTC. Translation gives CASSGTGGRHIQYF.

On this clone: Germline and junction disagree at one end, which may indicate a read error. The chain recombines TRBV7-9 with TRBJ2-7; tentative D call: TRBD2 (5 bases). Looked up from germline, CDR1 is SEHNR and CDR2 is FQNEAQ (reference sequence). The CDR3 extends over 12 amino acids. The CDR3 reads CSSSLGSLEQYF. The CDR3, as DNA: TGTTCCAGCAGCTTGGGGAGCCTGGAGCAGTACTTC.

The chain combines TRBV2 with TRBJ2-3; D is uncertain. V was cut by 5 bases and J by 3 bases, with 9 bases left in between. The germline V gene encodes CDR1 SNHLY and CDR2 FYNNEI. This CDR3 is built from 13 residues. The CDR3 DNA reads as TGTGCCAGCAGTTGGGCCATTACAGATACGCAGTATTTT. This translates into CASSWAITDTQYF.

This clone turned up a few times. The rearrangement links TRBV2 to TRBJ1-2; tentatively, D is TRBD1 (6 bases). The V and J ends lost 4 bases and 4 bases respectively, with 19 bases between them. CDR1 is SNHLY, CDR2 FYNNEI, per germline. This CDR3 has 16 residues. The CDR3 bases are TGTGCCAGCAGTGGGTTCGGGACACCTCTCGGCTATGGCTACACCTTC. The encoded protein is CASSGFGTPLGYGYTF. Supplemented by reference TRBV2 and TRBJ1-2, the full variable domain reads EPEVTQTPSHQVTQMGQEVILRCVPISNHLYFYWYRQILGQKVEFLVSFYNNEISEKSEIFDDQFSVERPDGSNFTLKIRSTKLEDSAMYFCASSGFGTPLGYGYTFGSGTRLTVV.

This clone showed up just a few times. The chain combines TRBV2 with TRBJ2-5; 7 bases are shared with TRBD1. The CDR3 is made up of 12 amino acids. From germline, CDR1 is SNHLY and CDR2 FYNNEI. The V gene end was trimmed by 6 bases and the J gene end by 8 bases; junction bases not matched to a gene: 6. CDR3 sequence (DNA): TGTGCCAGCAGGACAACAGGGGAAACCCAGTACTTC. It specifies CASRTTGETQYF.

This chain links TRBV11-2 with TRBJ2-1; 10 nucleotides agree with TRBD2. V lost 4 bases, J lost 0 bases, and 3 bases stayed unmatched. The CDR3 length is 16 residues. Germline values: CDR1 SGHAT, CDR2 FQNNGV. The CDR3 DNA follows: TGTGCCAGCAGCTCACGGACTAGCGGCTCCTACAATGAGCAGTTCTTC. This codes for CASSSRTSGSYNEQFF.

CDR3 loop: CASSLFWQGFNSGANVLTF. Written as DNA, the CDR3 is TGTGCCAGCAGCTTATTTTGGCAGGGGTTTAACTCTGGGGCCAACGTCCTGACTTTC. The chain links TRBV5-4 to TRBJ2-6, with a possible D match to TRBD1 (6 bases). Germline V CDR1 and CDR2: SGHNT, YYREEE (reference sequence). The V end lost 2 bases, the J end lost 0 bases, and 18 bases lay between the germline ends. The CDR3 runs 19 residues.

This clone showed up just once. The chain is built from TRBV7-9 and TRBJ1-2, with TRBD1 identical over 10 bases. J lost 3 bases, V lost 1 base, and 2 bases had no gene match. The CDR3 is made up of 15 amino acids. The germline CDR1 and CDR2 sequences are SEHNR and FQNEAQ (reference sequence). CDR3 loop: CASSLGTGGYYGYTF. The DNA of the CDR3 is TGTGCCAGCAGCTTAGGGACAGGGGGGTACTATGGCTACACCTTC.

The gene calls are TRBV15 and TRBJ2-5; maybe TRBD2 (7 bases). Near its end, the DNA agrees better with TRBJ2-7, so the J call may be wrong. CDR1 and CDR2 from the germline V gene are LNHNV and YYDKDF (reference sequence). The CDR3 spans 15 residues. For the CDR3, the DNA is TGTGCCACCAGCAGACCGGGGGGCGCATCCTACGAGCAGTACTTC. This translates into CATSRPGGASYEQYF.

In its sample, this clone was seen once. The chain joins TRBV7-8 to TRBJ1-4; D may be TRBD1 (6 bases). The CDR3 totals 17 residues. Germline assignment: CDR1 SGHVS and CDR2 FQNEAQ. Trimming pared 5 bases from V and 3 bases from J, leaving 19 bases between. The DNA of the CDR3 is TGTGCCAGCAGCGACGGCTTGGGGGCAAGGGCTAATGAAAAACTGTTTTTT. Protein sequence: CASSDGLGARANEKLFF.

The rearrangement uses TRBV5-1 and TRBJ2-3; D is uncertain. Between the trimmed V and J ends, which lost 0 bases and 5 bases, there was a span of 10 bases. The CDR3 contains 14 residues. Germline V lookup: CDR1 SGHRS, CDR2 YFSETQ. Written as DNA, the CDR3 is TGCGCCAGCAGCTTGGCGCAGGTAATAGATACGCAGTATTTT. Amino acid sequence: CASSLAQVIDTQYF.

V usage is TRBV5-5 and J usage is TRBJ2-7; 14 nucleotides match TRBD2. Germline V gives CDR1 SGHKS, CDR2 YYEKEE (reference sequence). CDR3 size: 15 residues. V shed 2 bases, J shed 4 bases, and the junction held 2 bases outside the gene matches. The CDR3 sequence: CASSFGTSGSYEQYF. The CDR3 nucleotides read TGTGCCAGCAGCTTTGGGACTAGCGGGAGTTACGAGCAGTACTTC.

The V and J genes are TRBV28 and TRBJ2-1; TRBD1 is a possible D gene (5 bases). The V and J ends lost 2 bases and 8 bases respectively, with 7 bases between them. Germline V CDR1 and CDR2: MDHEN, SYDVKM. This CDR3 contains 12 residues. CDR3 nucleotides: TGTGCCAGCAGTTTAGTGGGGCATGAGCAGTTCTTC. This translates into CASSLVGHEQFF. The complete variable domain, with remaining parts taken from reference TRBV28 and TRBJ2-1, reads DVKVTQSSRYLVKRTGEKVFLECVQDMDHENMFWYRQDPGLGLRLIYFSYDVKMKEKGDIPEGYSVSREKKERFSLILESASTNQTSMYLCASSLVGHEQFFGPGTRLTVL.

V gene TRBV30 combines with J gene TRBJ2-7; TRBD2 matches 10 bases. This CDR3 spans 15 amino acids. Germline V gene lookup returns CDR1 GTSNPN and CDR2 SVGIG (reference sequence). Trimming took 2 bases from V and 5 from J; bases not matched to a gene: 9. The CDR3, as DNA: TGTGCCTGGAGTCGTCACGGGAGCGGGAGGGACGAGCAGTACTTC. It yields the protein CAWSRHGSGRDEQYF. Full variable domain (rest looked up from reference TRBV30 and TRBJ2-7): SQTIHQWPATLVQPVGSPLSLECTVEGTSNPNLYWYRQAAGRGLQLLFYSVGIGQISSEVPQNLSASRPQDRQFILSSKKLLLSDSGFYLCAWSRHGSGRDEQYFGPGTRLTVT.

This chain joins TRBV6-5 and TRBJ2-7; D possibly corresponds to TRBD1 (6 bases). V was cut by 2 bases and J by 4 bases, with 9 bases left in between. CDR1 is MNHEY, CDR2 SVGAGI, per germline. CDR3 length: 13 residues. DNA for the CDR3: TGTGCCAGCAGTTACCCAGGACAGTACGAGCAGTACTTC. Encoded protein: CASSYPGQYEQYF.

CDR3 bases: TGTGCCAGCGAAAAAGGCGGCTACGAGCAGTACTTC. This gives the protein CASEKGGYEQYF. V and J are TRBV11-2 and TRBJ2-7; D is unclear. The CDR3 length is 12 residues. Germline CDR1 reads SGHAT; CDR2 reads FQNNGV. Trimming pared 8 bases from V and 3 bases from J, leaving 11 bases between.